A single sample is the source of the 10 T cell receptor beta chains below, sequenced in a study of CD8 T cells in ankylosing spondylitis. TCRdb re-derived calls from the 5' RACE reads in MiXCR, one entry per CDR3 protein. The table shows 180,000 or so distinct CDR3 sequences, with around a tenth occurring only once. The specimen sequenced was blood, either unsorted or a sorted T cell fraction (not recorded which). The receptors here all came from a male donor with ankylosing spondylitis or in good health (not recorded which).

In this sample, this clonotype turned up many times. The rearrangement uses TRBV5-1 and TRBJ2-5; 7 bases fit TRBD1. V was clipped by 3 bases and J by 1 base; unmatched bases: 3. CDR1 and CDR2 (germline): SGHRS, YFSETQ. The CDR3 sequence is 14 residues long. The CDR3 sequence: CASSSRDSQETQYF. DNA for the CDR3: TGCGCCAGCAGCTCCCGGGACAGCCAAGAGACCCAGTACTTC.

The table lists this clonotype with a few counts. J is TRBJ2-3 and V is TRBV12-3 or TRBV12-4; 12 nucleotides align to TRBD2. This CDR3 has 16 residues. V lost 4 bases, J lost 5 bases, and 7 bases stayed unmatched. The chain's CDR3 is CASSSASGGAQDTQYF. The CDR3 nucleotides read TGTGCCAGCAGTTCGGCTAGCGGGGGGGCCCAAGATACGCAGTATTTT.

This chain joins TRBV18 and TRBJ2-7; 9 bases map to TRBD2. Germline assignment: CDR1 KGHSH and CDR2 LQKENI. CDR3 length: 16 residues. The ends lost 1 base at V and 1 base at J; junction bases unmatched: 5. CDR3: CASSPLPSGGSYEQYF. CDR3 nucleotides: TGTGCCAGCTCACCACTTCCGAGCGGGGGGTCCTACGAGCAGTACTTC.

This CDR3 reads CASSPGGTRNTGELFF. The CDR3 nucleotides are TGTGCCAGCAGTCCAGGGGGGACTAGGAACACCGGGGAGCTGTTTTTT. The rearrangement uses TRBV12-3 or TRBV12-4 and TRBJ2-2; a weak D match, TRBD2 (8 bases). CDR3 length equals 16 residues. The V end lost 5 bases, the J end lost 1 base, and 14 bases lay between the germline ends.

This clonotype has only a few counts. The gene calls are TRBV12-3 or TRBV12-4 and TRBJ2-7; 7 nucleotides align to TRBD2. V was pared by 4 bases and J by 6 bases, with 6 bases of the junction left unmatched. CDR3 size: 13 residues. CDR3 DNA sequence: TGTGCCAGCAGTTGGGCGGGAGTGGGCGAGCAGTACTTC. This sequence encodes CASSWAGVGEQYF.

This clonotype was found many times. V gene TRBV3-1 combines with J gene TRBJ2-5; possibly TRBD1 or TRBD2 for D (5 bases each). Trimming took off 0 bases at V and 5 bases at J, with 13 bases between the two ends. CDR1 and CDR2 from the germline V gene are LGHDT and YNNKEL (reference sequence). The CDR3 is 15 amino acids. The CDR3 sequence: CASSQDWGRLETQYF. In DNA, the CDR3 is TGTGCCAGCAGCCAAGATTGGGGGAGATTGGAGACCCAGTACTTC.

In this sample, this clonotype turned up a few times. The rearrangement links TRBV19 to TRBJ2-3, with D possibly TRBD1 on 6 matching bases. In germline, CDR1 is LNHDA, CDR2 SQIVND (reference sequence). The CDR3 is 16 amino acids. V was clipped by 5 bases and J by 0 bases, with 15 bases between them. This CDR3 reads CASSVGQALSTDTQYF. The CDR3 region has the DNA TGTGCCAGTAGTGTGGGACAAGCTCTTAGCACAGATACGCAGTATTTT.

This clonotype was counted only a few times. The J gene is TRBJ1-5, the V gene TRBV6-1; perhaps TRBD1 as D (6 bases). V gave up 7 bases and J gave up 1 base, with 11 bases separating them. The CDR3 loop spans 14 amino acids. From germline, CDR1 is MNHNS and CDR2 SASEGT. The DNA of the CDR3 is TGTGCCAGCACCAACAGGGTCAGCAATCAGCCCCAGCATTTT. As protein: CASTNRVSNQPQHF.

This clonotype came up many times. This chain links TRBV27 with TRBJ2-2, with no clear D. Germline V gene data show CDR1 as MNHEY and CDR2 as SMNVEV (reference sequence). V was cut by 5 bases and J by 9 bases, with 10 bases left in between. The CDR3 length is 12 residues. The CDR3 loop is CASSGQVWELFF. The CDR3 DNA follows: TGTGCCAGCAGTGGTCAGGTCTGGGAGCTGTTTTTT.

This clonotype was seen many times. The chain is built from TRBV5-1 and TRBJ2-7, with a weak D call TRBD2 (5 bases). Germline V gene lookup returns CDR1 SGHRS and CDR2 YFSETQ. The CDR3 length is 13 residues. V was shortened by 4 bases and J by 7 bases, with 15 bases between the two germline ends. Here the CDR3 reads CASSPAGTGEQYF. The CDR3 coding sequence is TGCGCCAGCAGCCCCGCGGGTACGGGGGAGCAGTACTTC.